A selection of T cell receptor beta chains follows, all from one sample in a study of blood T cell repertoires in COVID-19. Clones were sequenced by immunoSEQ multiplex PCR, and TCRdb holds only the in-frame ones, with some missing. This table has around 200,000 clones, roughly four fifths appearing once. Sequencing was done on a sample of PBMCs or T cells enriched from blood (not recorded which). The origin of the receptors is a man aged 35 to 55 who had recovered from COVID-19. Each CDR3 is given with its conserved first and last residue. The D gene is left open where the match is weak. Some rows mark clone size as missing; the rest say once, few, many or name a class of expanded clone.

>.|TRBV6-5|.|TRBJ2-7
TGTGCCAGCACCACTACCTACGAGCAGTACTTC
CASTTTYEQYF
>.|TRBV7-2|.|TRBJ2-2
TGTGCCAGCAGCAACAGGGTAGGGGCCGGGGAGCTGTTTTTT
CASSNRVGAGELFF
>once|TRBV7-2|.|TRBJ1-5
TGTGCCAGCAGCCGCCGACAGGCCGATAATCAGCCCCAGCATTTT
CASSRRQADNQPQHF
>once|TRBV7-9|TRBD1|TRBJ1-2
TGTGCCAGCAGCTTAGTCGACAGGGCAGGAGGCTACACCTTC
CASSLVDRAGGYTF
>.|TRBV2|TRBD1|TRBJ2-4
TGTGCCAGCAGTGGGACAGGGGGCTTAGCCAAAAACATTCAGTACTTC
CASSGTGGLAKNIQYF
>.|TRBV5-4|.|TRBJ1-6
TGTGCCAGCAGCGTACAGAATTCCAATTCACCCCTCCACTTT
CASSVQNSNSPLHF
>.|TRBV18|.|TRBJ1-1
TGTGCCAGCTCCCCAGGAGGGGCCCCGAACACTGAAGCTTTCTTT
CASSPGGAPNTEAFF
>.|TRBV7-8|TRBD1|TRBJ1-1
TGTGCCAGCAGCTTAGAGGGGGCTAACACTGAAGCTTTCTTT
CASSLEGANTEAFF
>.|TRBV4-2|.|TRBJ1-4
TGTGCCAGCAGCCAAGAGGTCGTAGAGGCGGGGAGTGAAAAACTGTTTTTT
CASSQEVVEAGSEKLFF
>.|TRBV30|.|TRBJ1-6
TGTGCCTGGAGTGTACACCCTAATTCACCCCTCCACTTT
CAWSVHPNSPLHF
>.|TRBV11-2|.|TRBJ1-5
TGTGCCAGCCGGGGGTCTGGCAATCAGCCCCAGCATTTT
CASRGSGNQPQHF
>.|TRBV30|.|TRBJ1-6
TGTGCCTGGAGTAGCCGGGGTAATTCACCCCTCCACTTT
CAWSSRGNSPLHF
>.|TRBV5-1|.|TRBJ2-6
TGCGCCAGCAGCCCAGTGGCTGGGGCCAACGTCCTGACTTTC
CASSPVAGANVLTF
>.|TRBV5-1|.|TRBJ2-3
TGCGCCAGCAGCTTTCAACCGACTCTAATCGGCACAGATACGCAGTATTTT
CASSFQPTLIGTDTQYF
>.|TRBV18|TRBD1|TRBJ1-5
TGTGCCAGCTCATCCGCAGGGACAGGTAATCAGCCCCAGCATTTT
CASSSAGTGNQPQHF
>.|TRBV19|.|TRBJ2-3
TGTGCCAGTAGCAAATTGGATACGCAGTATTTT
CASSKLDTQYF
>once|TRBV27|.|TRBJ1-1
TGTGCCAGCAGCTACAGGGCTAGCACTGAAGCTTTCTTT
CASSYRASTEAFF
>.|TRBV5-1|.|TRBJ2-6
TGCGCCAGCATCGCGGGGAGCTCTGGGGCCAACGTCCTGACTTTC
CASIAGSSGANVLTF
>.|TRBV10-3|TRBD1|TRBJ1-1
TGTGCCATCAGTGCACAGGGGGCCTCTGGGGCTGAAGCTTTCTTT
CAISAQGASGAEAFF
>.|TRBV30|TRBD1|TRBJ1-1
TGTGCCTCTAACGACAGGGGGCGGGCGAACACTGAAGCTTTCTTT
CASNDRGRANTEAFF
>.|TRBV29-1|.|TRBJ1-4
TGCAGCGTTGAGGCCTCTCCGGGAGAAAAACTGTTTTTT
CSVEASPGEKLFF
>.|TRBV11-2|.|TRBJ1-2
TGTGCCAGCAGCCGTAGCTATGACAGGCCTAACTATGGCTACACCTTC
CASSRSYDRPNYGYTF
>few|TRBV19|TRBD1|TRBJ1-6
TGTGCCAGTAGTACCAGGGGTCCCGGGACAGGGCTCTCCTATAATTCACCCCTCCACTTT
CASSTRGPGTGLSYNSPLHF
>.|TRBV7-9|TRBD1|TRBJ1-2
TGTGCCAGCAGTTTAAACAGGGGCGTTAACTATGGCTACACCTTC
CASSLNRGVNYGYTF
>.|TRBV12-3/TRBV12-4|.|TRBJ1-6
TGTGCCAGCAGTTTCCGATCGGCCCTCCACTTT
CASSFRSALHF
>once|TRBV2|.|TRBJ1-2
TGTGCCAGCAGTCCCAGGGGCCCCTCTGGCTACACCTTC
CASSPRGPSGYTF
>.|TRBV4-1|.|TRBJ1-6
TGCGCCAGCAGCCTATCAATGGGGAAGGGGGTATTCTCACCCCTCCACTTT
CASSLSMGKGVFSPLHF
>.|TRBV5-1|TRBD1|TRBJ1-2
TGCGCCAGCAGCCCTGGCCGGACAGGGGACGGCTACACCTTC
CASSPGRTGDGYTF
>.|TRBV29-1|.|TRBJ2-2
TGCAGCGTTCGACAGGAGACCGGGGAGCTGTTTTTT
CSVRQETGELFF
>once|TRBV21-1|.|TRBJ2-1
TGTGCCAGCAGCAACCACCGGACAGTACTAGAGCAGTTCTTC
CASSNHRTVLEQFF
>.|TRBV27|.|TRBJ2-5
TGTGCCAGCAGTCCCTTCTCAGGGAACCAGTACTTC
CASSPFSGNQYF
>.|TRBV11-2|TRBD1|TRBJ1-2
TGTGCCAGCAGCTTAGACAGGGGGCAGGGTGGCTACACCTTC
CASSLDRGQGGYTF
>.|TRBV10-3|TRBD1|TRBJ2-7
TGTGCCATCAGTGAGTCGACAGGGGGATTCGAGCAGTACTTC
CAISESTGGFEQYF
>once|TRBV30|TRBD1|TRBJ1-1
TGTGCCTGGACAGCAGGGGGCTGGACTGAAGCTTTCTTT
CAWTAGGWTEAFF
>.|TRBV30|.|TRBJ1-3
TGTGCCTGGAGTGGACACAACTCTGGAAACACCATATATTTT
CAWSGHNSGNTIYF
>.|TRBV12-3/TRBV12-4|.|TRBJ1-2
TGTGCCAGCAGTCCGCGGACATATGGCTACACCTTC
CASSPRTYGYTF
>.|TRBV30|.|TRBJ1-6
TGTGCCTGGAGTCAGTCCAATAATTCACCCCTCCACTTT
CAWSQSNNSPLHF
>.|TRBV5-1|TRBD1|TRBJ2-7
TGCGCCAGCAGCCTCAGACAGGGGGCGAACGAGCAGTACTTC
CASSLRQGANEQYF
>.|TRBV18|.|TRBJ2-5
TGTGCCAGCTCACTCCTCGAGCGTCAAGAGACCCAGTACTTC
CASSLLERQETQYF
>.|TRBV6-1|.|TRBJ1-2
TGTGCCAGCAGTGAAGGCGGCGGTGATTATGGCTACACCTTC
CASSEGGGDYGYTF
>.|TRBV15|TRBD1|TRBJ1-6
TGTGCCACCAGAGCCTTGGACAGGGGTTCCTATAATTCACCCCTCCACTTT
CATRALDRGSYNSPLHF
>many|TRBV6-1|.|TRBJ2-7
TGTGCCAGCAGCGACCCCGGGGGCGAGCAGTACTTC
CASSDPGGEQYF
>.|TRBV29-1|TRBD1|TRBJ1-1
TGCAGCGTCCACGCCGGGACAGGGTACTTCTTT
CSVHAGTGYFF
>.|TRBV10-3|.|TRBJ2-1
TGTGCCATCAGTGAGTCGAAGCTGTACAATGAGCAGTTCTTC
CAISESKLYNEQFF
>.|TRBV7-9|TRBD1|TRBJ1-6
TGTGCCAGCAGCTCAGACAGGGAAATTAATTCACCCCTCCACTTT
CASSSDREINSPLHF
>.|TRBV15|.|TRBJ1-3
TGTGCCACCAGCGGACGGAAAGGGGCTGGAAACACCATATATTTT
CATSGRKGAGNTIYF
>many|TRBV6-2/TRBV6-3|TRBD2|TRBJ2-7
TGTGCCAGCAGTTCTGGCAGCGGGGGTGGATACGAGCAGTACTTC
CASSSGSGGGYEQYF
>.|TRBV9|.|TRBJ2-7
TGTGCCAGCAGCTCGGGACTTTTATCCTACGAGCAGTACTTC
CASSSGLLSYEQYF
>many|TRBV12-3/TRBV12-4|TRBD1|TRBJ2-7
TGTGCCAGCAGCTGGGACAGATACGAGCAGTACTTC
CASSWDRYEQYF
>.|TRBV18|.|TRBJ2-3
TGTGCCAGCTCGTACACAGATACGCAGTATTTT
CASSYTDTQYF
>few|TRBV20-1|.|TRBJ1-2
TGCAGTGCTAGTTCCGTACAGGGCTGGAATGGCTACACCTTC
CSASSVQGWNGYTF
>.|TRBV7-9|.|TRBJ1-2
TGTGCCAGCAGCTTAGTCGGCGGGGCCTCATATGGCTACACCTTC
CASSLVGGASYGYTF
>.|TRBV5-1|.|TRBJ1-6
TGCGCCAGCAGCTTTCTAGGCGTACGGGGGTATAATTCACCCCTCCACTTT
CASSFLGVRGYNSPLHF
>once|TRBV19|TRBD2|TRBJ2-1
TGTGCCACCCAAGCGGGAGGGTGGTACAATGAGCAGTTCTTC
CATQAGGWYNEQFF
>.|TRBV7-2|.|TRBJ2-1
TGTGCCAGCAGCTCACAGGCGAAACATGAGCAGTTCTTC
CASSSQAKHEQFF